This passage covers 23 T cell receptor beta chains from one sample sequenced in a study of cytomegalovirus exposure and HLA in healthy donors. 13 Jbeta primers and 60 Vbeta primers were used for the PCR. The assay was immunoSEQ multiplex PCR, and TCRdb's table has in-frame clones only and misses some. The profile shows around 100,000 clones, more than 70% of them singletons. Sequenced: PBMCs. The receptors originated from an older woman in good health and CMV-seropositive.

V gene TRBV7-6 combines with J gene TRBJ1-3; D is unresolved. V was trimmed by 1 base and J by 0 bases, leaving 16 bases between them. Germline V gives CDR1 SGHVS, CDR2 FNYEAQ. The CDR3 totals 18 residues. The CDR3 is CASSLDSYIYSSGNTIYF. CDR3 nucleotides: TGTGCCAGCAGCTTAGACAGCTACATTTATTCCTCTGGAAACACCATATATTTT. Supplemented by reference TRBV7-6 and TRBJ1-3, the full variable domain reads GAGVSQSPRYKVTKRGQDVALRCDPISGHVSLYWYRQALGQGPEFLTYFNYEAQQDKSGLPNDRFSAERPEGSISTLTIQRTEQRDSAMYRCASSLDSYIYSSGNTIYFGEGSWLTVV.

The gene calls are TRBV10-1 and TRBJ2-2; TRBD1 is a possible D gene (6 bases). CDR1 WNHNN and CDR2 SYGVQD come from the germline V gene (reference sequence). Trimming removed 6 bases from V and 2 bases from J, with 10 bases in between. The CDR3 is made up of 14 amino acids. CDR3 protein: CASRTGQNTGELFF. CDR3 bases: TGCGCCAGCAGAACAGGGCAAAACACCGGGGAGCTGTTTTTT.

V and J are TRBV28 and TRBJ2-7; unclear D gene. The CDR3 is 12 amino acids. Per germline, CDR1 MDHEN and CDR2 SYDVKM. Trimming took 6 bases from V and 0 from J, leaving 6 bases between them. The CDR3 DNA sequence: TGTGCCAGCAGCTCCCTCTCCTACGAGCAGTACTTC. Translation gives CASSSLSYEQYF.

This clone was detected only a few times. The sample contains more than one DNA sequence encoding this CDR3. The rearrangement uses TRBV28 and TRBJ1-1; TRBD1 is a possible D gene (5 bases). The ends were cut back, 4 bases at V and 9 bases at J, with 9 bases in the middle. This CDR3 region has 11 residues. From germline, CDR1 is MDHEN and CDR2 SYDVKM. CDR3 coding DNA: TGTGCCAGCAGTTCCGGGACTCAAGCTTTCTTT. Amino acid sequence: CASSSGTQAFF.

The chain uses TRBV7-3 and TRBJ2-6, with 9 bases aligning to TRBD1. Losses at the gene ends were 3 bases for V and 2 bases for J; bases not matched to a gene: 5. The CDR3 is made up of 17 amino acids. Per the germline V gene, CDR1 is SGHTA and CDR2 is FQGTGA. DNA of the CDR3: TGTGCCAGCAGCTTTACAGGGGGCGTAACTGGGGCCAACGTCCTGACTTTC. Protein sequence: CASSFTGGVTGANVLTF.

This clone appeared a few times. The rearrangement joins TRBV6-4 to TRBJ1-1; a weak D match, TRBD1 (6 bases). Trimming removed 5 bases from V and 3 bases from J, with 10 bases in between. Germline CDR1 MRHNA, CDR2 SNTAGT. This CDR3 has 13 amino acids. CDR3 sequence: CASSRRQDTEAFF. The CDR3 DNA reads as TGTGCCAGCAGTAGAAGACAGGACACTGAAGCTTTCTTT.

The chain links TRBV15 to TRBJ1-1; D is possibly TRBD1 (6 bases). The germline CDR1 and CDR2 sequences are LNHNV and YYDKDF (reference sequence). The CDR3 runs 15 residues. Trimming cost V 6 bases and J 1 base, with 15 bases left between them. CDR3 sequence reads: CATRDSHIENTEAFF. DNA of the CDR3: TGTGCCACCAGGGACAGCCACATAGAGAACACTGAAGCTTTCTTT.

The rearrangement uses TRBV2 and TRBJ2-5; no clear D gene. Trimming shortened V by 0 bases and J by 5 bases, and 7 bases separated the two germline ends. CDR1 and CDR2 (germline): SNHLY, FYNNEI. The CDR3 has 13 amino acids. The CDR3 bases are TGTGCCAGCAGTGAAGCTGCCGGGGAGACCCAGTACTTC. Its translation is CASSEAAGETQYF.

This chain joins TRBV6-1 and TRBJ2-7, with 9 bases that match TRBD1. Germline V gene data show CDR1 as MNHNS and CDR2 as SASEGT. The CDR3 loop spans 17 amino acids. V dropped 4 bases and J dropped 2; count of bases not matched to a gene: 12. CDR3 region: CASSAAGTGKGAYEQYF. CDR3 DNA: TGTGCCAGCAGTGCGGCCGGGACAGGGAAGGGAGCCTACGAGCAGTACTTC.

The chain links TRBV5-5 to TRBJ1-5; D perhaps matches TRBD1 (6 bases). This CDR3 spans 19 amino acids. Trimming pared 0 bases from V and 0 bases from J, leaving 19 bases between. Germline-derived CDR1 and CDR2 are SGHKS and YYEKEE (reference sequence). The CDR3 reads CASSLGPAGGEFSNQPQHF. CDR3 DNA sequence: TGTGCCAGCAGCTTGGGACCGGCGGGGGGCGAATTTAGCAATCAGCCCCAGCATTTT.

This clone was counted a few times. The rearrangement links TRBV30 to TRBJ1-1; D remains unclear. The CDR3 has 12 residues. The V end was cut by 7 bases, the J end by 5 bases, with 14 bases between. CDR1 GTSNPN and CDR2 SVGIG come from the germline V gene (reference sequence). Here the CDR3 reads CALTGRWTEAFF. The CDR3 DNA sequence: TGTGCCTTGACGGGGAGGTGGACTGAAGCTTTCTTT.

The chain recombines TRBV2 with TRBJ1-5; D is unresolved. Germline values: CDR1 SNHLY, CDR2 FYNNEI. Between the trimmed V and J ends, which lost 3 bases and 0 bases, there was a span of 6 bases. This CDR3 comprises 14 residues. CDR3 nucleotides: TGTGCCAGCAGTGACAGGATTAGCAATCAGCCCCAGCATTTT. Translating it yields CASSDRISNQPQHF.

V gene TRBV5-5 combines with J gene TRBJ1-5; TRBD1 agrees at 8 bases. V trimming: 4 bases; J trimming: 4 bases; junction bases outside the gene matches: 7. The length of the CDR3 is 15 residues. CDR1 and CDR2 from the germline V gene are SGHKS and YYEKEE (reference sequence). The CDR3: CASSTETGVNQPQHF. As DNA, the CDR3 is TGTGCCAGCAGCACAGAGACAGGGGTAAATCAGCCCCAGCATTTT.

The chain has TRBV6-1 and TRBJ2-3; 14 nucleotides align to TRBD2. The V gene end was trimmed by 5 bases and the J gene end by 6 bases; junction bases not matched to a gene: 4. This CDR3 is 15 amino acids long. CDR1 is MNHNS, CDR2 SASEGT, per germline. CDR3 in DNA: TGTGCCAGCAGTCGACTAGCGGGAGGGCCGGATACGCAGTATTTT. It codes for CASSRLAGGPDTQYF.

The CDR3 nucleotides read TGTGCCAGCAGTGGACACAGGGGACTTGAAGAGACCCAGTACTTC. Protein product: CASSGHRGLEETQYF. The rearrangement uses TRBV6-1 and TRBJ2-5, with D perhaps TRBD1 (7 bases). Germline V gives CDR1 MNHNS, CDR2 SASEGT. CDR3 length equals 15 residues. Trimming took 4 bases from V and 3 from J, leaving 15 bases between them.

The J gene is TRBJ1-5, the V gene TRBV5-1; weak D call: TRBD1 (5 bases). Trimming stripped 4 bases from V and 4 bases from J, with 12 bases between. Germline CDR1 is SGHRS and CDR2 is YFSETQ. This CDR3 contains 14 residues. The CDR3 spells CASSGGDGNQPQHF. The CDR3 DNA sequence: TGCGCCAGCAGCGGGGGGGACGGGAATCAGCCCCAGCATTTT.

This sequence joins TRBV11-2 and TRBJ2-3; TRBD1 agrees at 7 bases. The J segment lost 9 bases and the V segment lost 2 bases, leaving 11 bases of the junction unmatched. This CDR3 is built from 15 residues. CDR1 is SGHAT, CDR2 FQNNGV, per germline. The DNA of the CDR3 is TGTGCCAGCAGCTTACAAACGACAGGGCTGGGAACGCAGTATTTT. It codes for CASSLQTTGLGTQYF.

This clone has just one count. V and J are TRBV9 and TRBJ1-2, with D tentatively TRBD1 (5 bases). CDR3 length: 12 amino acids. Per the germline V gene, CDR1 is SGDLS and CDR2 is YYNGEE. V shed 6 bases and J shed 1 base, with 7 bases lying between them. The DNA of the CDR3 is TGTGCCAGCATCGACAGTAACTATGGCTACACCTTC. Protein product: CASIDSNYGYTF.

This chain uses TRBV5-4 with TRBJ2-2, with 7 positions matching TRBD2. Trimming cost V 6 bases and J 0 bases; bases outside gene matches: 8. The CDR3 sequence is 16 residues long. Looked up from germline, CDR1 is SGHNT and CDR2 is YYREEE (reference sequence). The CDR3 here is CASTRSGTPNTGELFF. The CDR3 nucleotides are TGTGCCAGCACCCGAAGCGGGACCCCGAACACCGGGGAGCTGTTTTTT.

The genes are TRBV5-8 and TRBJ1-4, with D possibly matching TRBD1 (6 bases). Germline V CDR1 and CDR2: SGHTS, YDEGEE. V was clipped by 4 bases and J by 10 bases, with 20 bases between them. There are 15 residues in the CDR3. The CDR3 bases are TGTGCCAGCAGCACTATCGACAGGATCAGGGGAAAACTGTTTTTT. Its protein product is CASSTIDRIRGKLFF.

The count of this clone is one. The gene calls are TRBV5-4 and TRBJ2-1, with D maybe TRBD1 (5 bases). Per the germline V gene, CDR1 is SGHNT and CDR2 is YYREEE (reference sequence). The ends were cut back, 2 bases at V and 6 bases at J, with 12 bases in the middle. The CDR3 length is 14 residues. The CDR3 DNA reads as TGTGCCAGCAGCTTCCCAGGGTTGGGCAATGAGCAGTTCTTC. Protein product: CASSFPGLGNEQFF.

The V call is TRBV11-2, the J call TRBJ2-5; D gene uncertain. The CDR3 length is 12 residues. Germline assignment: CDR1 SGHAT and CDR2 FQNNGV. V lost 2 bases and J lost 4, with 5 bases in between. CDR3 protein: CASSLSRETQYF. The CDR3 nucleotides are TGTGCCAGCAGCTTATCGCGAGAGACCCAGTACTTC.

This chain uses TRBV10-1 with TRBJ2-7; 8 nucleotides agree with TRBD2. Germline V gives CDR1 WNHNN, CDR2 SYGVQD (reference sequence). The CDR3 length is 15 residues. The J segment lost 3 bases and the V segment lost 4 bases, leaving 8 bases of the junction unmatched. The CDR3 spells CASSGSGSHVYEQYF. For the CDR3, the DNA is TGCGCCAGCAGTGGAAGCGGGAGTCATGTCTACGAGCAGTACTTC.